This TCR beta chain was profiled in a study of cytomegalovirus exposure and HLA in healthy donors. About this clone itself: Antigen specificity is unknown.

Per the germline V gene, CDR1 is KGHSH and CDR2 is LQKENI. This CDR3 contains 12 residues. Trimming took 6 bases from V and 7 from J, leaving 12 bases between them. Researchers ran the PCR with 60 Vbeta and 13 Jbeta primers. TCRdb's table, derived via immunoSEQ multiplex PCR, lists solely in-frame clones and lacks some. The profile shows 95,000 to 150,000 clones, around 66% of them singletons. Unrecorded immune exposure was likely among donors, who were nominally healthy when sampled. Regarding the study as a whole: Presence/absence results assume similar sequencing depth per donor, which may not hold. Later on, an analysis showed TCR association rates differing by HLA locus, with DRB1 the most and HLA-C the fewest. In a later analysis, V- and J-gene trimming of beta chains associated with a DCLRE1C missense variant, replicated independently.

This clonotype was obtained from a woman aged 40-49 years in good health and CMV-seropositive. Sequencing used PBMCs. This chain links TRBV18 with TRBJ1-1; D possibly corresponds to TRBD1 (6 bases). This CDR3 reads CASSQSGVEAFF. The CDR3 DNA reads TGTGCCAGCTCGCAGTCAGGGGTTGAAGCTTTCTTT.